The 4 T cell receptor beta chains listed next were all sequenced from one sample in a study of molecular identifiers for immune sequencing clone quantification (dated by TCRdb to the late 2010s). Receptors were amplified or captured by PCR. Sequencing relied on an Illumina HiSeq 4000. TCRdb reanalyzed the raw reads on its own, using fastp at Q25 for trimming and MiXCR for clone calling, and kept in-frame beta chains. Every entry covers one CDR3 protein and lists the most common genes and DNA from its rows. Here the sample has just under 650,000 distinct CDR3 sequences; nearly 20% occur a single time. Clones ranked in the top ten supply roughly 0.9% of the sample. Sequences were obtained from naive CD8+ T cells from blood, with Jurkat cell RNA spiked in. The sample's cell subset or site label is to be understood as: FACS-sorted CD8+CD4-CCR7+CD45RA+ naive T cells. Source of these receptors: a human donor in good health. Some libraries in this study had Jurkat cell RNA spiked in.

This clonotype was seen only once. A much larger clone lies a single base off, so this may be a read error. The V call is TRBV11-2, the J call TRBJ1-1; D is ambiguous. This CDR3 contains 15 residues. Germline CDR1 SGHAT, CDR2 FQNNGV. This CDR3 reads CAGSLEVRLNAEAFF. Written as DNA, the CDR3 is TGTGCCGGCAGCTTAGAAGTCAGACTGAACGCTGAAGCTTTCTTT.

This clonotype was recorded many times. This sequence joins TRBV28 and TRBJ2-7, with D possibly TRBD2 on 6 matching bases. Per the germline V gene, CDR1 is MDHEN and CDR2 is SYDVKM. The germline V and J ends were trimmed by 2 bases and 0 bases, with 20 bases remaining between them. This CDR3 spans 18 amino acids. Here the CDR3 DNA reads TGTGCCAGCAGTTTAAGCTTGGGGGAGGACGGGGGCTCCTACGAGCAGTACTTC. This sequence encodes CASSLSLGEDGGSYEQYF.

The J gene is TRBJ1-1, the V gene TRBV28; perhaps TRBD1 as D (5 bases). V was shortened by 1 base and J by 1 base, with 19 bases between the two germline ends. CDR1 and CDR2 (germline): MDHEN, SYDVKM. This CDR3 is built from 18 residues. The CDR3 DNA sequence: TGTGCCAGCAGTTTATTGGAAGGGTACAGGTTCACGAACACTGAAGCTTTCTTT. Residues: CASSLLEGYRFTNTEAFF.

This clonotype was seen a few times. J is TRBJ2-7 and V is TRBV13; 8 bases are shared with TRBD1. Unmatched junction bases numbered 13, after V lost 5 bases and J lost 7 bases. The germline V gene encodes CDR1 PRHDT and CDR2 FYEKMQ (reference sequence). The CDR3 has 15 residues. CDR3 sequence (DNA): TGTGCCAGCAGCGCGAGGGCTCAGGGGGCTTGGGAGCAGTACTTC. This gives the protein CASSARAQGAWEQYF.